This T cell receptor (beta chain) stems from a study of blood T cells in healthy people across ages. Germline CDR1 DFQATT, CDR2 SNEGSKA (reference sequence). The CDR3 spans 11 residues. V was pared by 1 base and J by 8 bases, with 6 bases between. Primers used in a second PCR of about 6 to 11 cycles were a sample-barcoded 5' primer and a J-beta primer mix. TCRdb reprocessed the 5' RACE reads with MiXCR, giving one entry per CDR3 protein. Among about 1,400,000 distinct CDR3 sequences, 45% to 70% were seen once, and the ten largest hold over 5.5%. In each sample, at least 7 million PBMCs were isolated. Total RNA, at least 5.5 micrograms per sample, came from PBMCs.

The clonotype comes from a man between 18 and 29 years old in good health. This sequence joins TRBV20-1 and TRBJ2-1, with D perhaps TRBD1 (5 bases). Source material: blood. CDR3 in amino acids: CSARVQDEQFF. The CDR3 DNA follows: TGCAGTGCTAGAGTACAGGATGAGCAGTTCTTC.